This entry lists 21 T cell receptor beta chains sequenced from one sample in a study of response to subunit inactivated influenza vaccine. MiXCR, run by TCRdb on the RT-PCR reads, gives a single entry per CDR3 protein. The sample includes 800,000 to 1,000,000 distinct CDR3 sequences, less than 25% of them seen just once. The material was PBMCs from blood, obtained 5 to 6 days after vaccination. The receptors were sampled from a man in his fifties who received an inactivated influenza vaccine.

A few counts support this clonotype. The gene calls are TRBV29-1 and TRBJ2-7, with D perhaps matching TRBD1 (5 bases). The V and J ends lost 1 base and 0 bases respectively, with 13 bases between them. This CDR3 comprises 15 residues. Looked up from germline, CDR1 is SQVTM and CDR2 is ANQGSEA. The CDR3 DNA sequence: TGCAGCGTTGAAGCCCAGTACAGGAACTCCTACGAGCAGTACTTC. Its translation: CSVEAQYRNSYEQYF.

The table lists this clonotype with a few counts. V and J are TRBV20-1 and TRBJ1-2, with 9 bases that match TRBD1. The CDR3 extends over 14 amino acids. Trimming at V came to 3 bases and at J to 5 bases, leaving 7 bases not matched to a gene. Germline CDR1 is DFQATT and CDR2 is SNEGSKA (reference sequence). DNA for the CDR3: TGCAGTGCTAGTGTCGGGGGGACAGGGTATGGCTACACCTTC. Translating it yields CSASVGGTGYGYTF.

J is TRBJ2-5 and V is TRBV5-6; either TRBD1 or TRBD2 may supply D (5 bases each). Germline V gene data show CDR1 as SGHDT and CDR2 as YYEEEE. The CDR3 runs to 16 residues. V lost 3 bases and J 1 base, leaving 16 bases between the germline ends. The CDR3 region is CASSSFRGDAQETQYF. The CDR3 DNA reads TGTGCCAGCAGCTCATTCCGAGGGGACGCCCAAGAGACCCAGTACTTC.

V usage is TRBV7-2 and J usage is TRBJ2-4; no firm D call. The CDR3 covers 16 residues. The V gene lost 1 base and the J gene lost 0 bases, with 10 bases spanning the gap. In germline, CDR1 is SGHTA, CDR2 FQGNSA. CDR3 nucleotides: TGTGCCAGCAGCTTAGGCAGCGATCTAGCCAAAAACATTCAGTACTTC. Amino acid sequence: CASSLGSDLAKNIQYF.

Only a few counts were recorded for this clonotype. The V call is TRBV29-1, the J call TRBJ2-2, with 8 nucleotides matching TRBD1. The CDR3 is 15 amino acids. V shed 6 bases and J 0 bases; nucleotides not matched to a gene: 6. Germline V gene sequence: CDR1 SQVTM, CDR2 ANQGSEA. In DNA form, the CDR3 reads TGCAGCGTCGATCCGGGACAGGCGAACACCGGGGAGCTGTTTTTT. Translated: CSVDPGQANTGELFF.

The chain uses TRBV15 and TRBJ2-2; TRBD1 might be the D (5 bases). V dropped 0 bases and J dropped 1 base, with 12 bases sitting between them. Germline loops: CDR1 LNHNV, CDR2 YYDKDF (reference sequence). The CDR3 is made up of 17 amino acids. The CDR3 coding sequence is TGTGCCACCAGCAGAGATCGGGTGACAGTGAACACCGGGGAGCTGTTTTTT. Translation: CATSRDRVTVNTGELFF. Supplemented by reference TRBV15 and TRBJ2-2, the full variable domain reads DAMVIQNPRYQVTQFGKPVTLSCSQTLNHNVMYWYQQKSSQAPKLLFHYYDKDFNNEADTPDNFQSRRPNTSFCFLDIRSPGLGDTAMYLCATSRDRVTVNTGELFFGEGSRLTVL.

The CDR3, as DNA: TGTGCCAGCAGCGTAGAGGGAGGCCTCGCCTACAATGAGCAGTTCTTC. Its protein product is CASSVEGGLAYNEQFF. J is TRBJ2-1 and V is TRBV9, with TRBD2 as a possible D gene (6 bases). Germline V gene lookup returns CDR1 SGDLS and CDR2 YYNGEE. Trimming removed 0 bases from V and 2 bases from J, with 12 bases in between. This CDR3 region has 16 residues. Full variable domain (outside the CDR3, taken from reference TRBV9 and TRBJ2-1): DSGVTQTPKHLITATGQRVTLRCSPRSGDLSVYWYQQSLDQGLQFLIQYYNGEERAKGNILERFSAQQFPDLHSELNLSSLELGDSALYFCASSVEGGLAYNEQFFGPGTRLTVL.

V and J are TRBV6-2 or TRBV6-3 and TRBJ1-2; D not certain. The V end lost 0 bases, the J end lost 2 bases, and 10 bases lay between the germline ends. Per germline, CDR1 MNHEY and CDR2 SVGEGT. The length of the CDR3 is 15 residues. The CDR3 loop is CASSYSPETNYGYTF. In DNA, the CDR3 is TGTGCCAGCAGTTACTCCCCAGAGACCAACTATGGCTACACCTTC.

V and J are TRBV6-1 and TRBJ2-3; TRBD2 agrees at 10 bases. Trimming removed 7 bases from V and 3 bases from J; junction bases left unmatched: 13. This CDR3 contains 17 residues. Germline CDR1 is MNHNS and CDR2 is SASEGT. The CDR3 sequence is CASTPTLAGVSTDTQYF. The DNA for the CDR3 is TGTGCCAGCACTCCCACCCTAGCGGGAGTTAGTACAGATACGCAGTATTTT.

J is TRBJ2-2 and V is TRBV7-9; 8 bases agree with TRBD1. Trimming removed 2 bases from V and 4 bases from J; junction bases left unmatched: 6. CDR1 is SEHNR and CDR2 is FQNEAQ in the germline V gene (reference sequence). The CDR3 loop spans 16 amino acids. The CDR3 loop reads CASSLQNRGSTGELFF. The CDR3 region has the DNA TGTGCCAGCAGCTTACAGAACAGGGGGAGCACCGGGGAGCTGTTTTTT.

CDR3 residues: CASSLAAGQVPNYGYTF. CDR3 DNA sequence: TGTGCCAGCAGCTTAGCGGCAGGCCAAGTCCCTAACTATGGCTACACCTTC. This sequence joins TRBV7-2 and TRBJ1-2; the D is unclear. The CDR3 is 17 residues long. The V end was cut by 0 bases, the J end by 0 bases, with 14 bases between. Germline V gene lookup returns CDR1 SGHTA and CDR2 FQGNSA.

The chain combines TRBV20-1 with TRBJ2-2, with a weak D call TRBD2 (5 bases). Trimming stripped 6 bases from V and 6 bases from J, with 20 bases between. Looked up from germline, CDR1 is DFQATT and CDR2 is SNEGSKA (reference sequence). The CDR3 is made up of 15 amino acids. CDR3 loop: CSAPSYSGRAGELFF. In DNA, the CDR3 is TGCAGTGCGCCGAGCTACAGCGGAAGGGCCGGGGAGCTGTTTTTT.

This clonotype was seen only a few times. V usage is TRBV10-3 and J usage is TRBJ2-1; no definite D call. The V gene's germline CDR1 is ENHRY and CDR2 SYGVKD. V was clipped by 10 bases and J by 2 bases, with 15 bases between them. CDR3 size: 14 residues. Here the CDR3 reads CASQAAMTYNEQFF. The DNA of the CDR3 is TGTGCCAGTCAGGCTGCGATGACCTACAATGAGCAGTTCTTC.

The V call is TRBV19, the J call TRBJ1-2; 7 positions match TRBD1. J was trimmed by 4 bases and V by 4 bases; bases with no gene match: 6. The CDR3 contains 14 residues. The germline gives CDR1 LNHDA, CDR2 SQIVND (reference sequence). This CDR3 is CASSREQGSYGYTF. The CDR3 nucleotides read TGTGCCAGTAGTAGGGAACAGGGGAGCTATGGCTACACCTTC.

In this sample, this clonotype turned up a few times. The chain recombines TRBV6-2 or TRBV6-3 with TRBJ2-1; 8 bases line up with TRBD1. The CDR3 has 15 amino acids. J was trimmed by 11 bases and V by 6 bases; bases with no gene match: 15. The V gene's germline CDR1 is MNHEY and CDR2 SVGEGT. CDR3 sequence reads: CASRKDRVDTMKQFF. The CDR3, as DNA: TGTGCCAGCAGGAAGGACAGGGTTGATACAATGAAGCAGTTCTTC.

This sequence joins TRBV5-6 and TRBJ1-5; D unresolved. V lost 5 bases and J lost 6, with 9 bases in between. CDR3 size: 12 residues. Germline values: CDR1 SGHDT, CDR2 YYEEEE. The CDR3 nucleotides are TGTGCCAGCAGTTCTTCTTTTCAGCCCCAGCATTTT. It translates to CASSSSFQPQHF.

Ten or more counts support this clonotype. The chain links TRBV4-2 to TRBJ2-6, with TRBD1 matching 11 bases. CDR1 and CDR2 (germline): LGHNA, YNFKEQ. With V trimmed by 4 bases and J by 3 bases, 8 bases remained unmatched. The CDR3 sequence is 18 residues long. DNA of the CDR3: TGTGCCAGCAGCCCGTCTAGGACAGGGGGCTTTGGGGCCAACGTCCTGACTTTC. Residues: CASSPSRTGGFGANVLTF.

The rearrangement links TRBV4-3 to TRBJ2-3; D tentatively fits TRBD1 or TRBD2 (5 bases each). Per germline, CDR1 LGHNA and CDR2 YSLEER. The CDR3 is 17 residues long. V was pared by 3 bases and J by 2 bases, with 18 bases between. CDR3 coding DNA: TGCGCCAGCAGCCACACGACCGGGACCGAAATCACAGATACGCAGTATTTT. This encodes CASSHTTGTEITDTQYF.

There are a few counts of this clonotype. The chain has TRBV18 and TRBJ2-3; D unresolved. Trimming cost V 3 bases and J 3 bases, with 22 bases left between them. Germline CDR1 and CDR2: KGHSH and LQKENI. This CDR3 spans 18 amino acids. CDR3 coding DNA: TGTGCCAGCTCACCCAGACCGGGCAGAATAAGCCGAACAGATACGCAGTATTTT. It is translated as CASSPRPGRISRTDTQYF.

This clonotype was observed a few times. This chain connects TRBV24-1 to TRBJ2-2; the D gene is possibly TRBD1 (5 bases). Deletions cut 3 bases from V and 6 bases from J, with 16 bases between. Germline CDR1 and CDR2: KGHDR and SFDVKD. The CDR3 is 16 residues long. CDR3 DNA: TGTGCCACCAGTGATGCGCTGAACAGGCGTCCCGGGGAGCTGTTTTTT. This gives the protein CATSDALNRRPGELFF.

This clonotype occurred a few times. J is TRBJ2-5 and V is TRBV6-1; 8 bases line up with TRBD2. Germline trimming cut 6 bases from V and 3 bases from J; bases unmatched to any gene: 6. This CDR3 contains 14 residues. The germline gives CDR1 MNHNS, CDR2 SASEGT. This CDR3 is CASRDHSGEETQYF. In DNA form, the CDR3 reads TGTGCCAGCAGAGACCATAGCGGGGAAGAGACCCAGTACTTC.